The clone carrying this T cell receptor beta chain was seen more than once but under ten times. The SP2 primer and nested alpha and beta constant region primers amplified ligated cDNA in four rounds. One entry per CDR3 protein, called by TCRdb with MiXCR from the UMI-ligation and nested PCR reads. The sample records 35,000 to 40,000 distinct CDR3 sequences, approximately 10% being singletons. Regarding treatment: skin biopsy from PPD injection site in Mantoux-positive individual. TCR cDNA received a 3' ligated oligonucleotide that carried a UMI. The data are from a study of naive and memory T cell subsets. Germline CDR1 is SGHAT and CDR2 is FQNNGV. The CDR3 has 11 amino acids. With 9 bases removed from V and 7 bases from J, the gap between germline ends came to 12 bases.

Sequenced here: skin, sampled from a tuberculin skin test site. The TCR was taken from an adult in good health. The chain couples TRBV11-2 to TRBJ1-1; the D is unclear. The CDR3 DNA reads as TGTGCCAGTAAACGAGGGCGTGAAGCTTTCTTT. Encoded protein: CASKRGREAFF.